This T cell receptor (beta chain) was recovered during a study of Graves' ophthalmopathy and Graves' hyperthyroidism. Whole-study findings and limits: At around 70% sensitivity and over 72% specificity, the model predicted progression of the ophthalmopathy. Blood shared most expanded thyroid clonotypes above 0.001 frequency.

This clonotype occurred a few times. Its antigen remains unknown. CDR1 is MNHEY and CDR2 is SVGAGI in the germline V gene. The CDR3 totals 14 residues. V was pared by 0 bases and J by 5 bases, with 3 bases of the junction left unmatched. Amplification of TCR beta CDR3 regions used RNA transcripts. Investigators did first-round RT-PCR with HTBI primers, then second-round multiplex PCR. TCRdb called the multiplex PCR reads again in MiXCR, with one record for every CDR3 protein. The sample consists of hundreds of thousands of distinct CDR3 sequences, about 20% of them appearing once. Sequencing was carried out using peripheral blood. This clonotype was sampled from a woman between 18 and 29 years old with stable Graves' hyperthyroidism. Some clones in this sample may be carry-over from other donors' samples. This chain connects TRBV6-5 to TRBJ2-5, with 7 bases lining up with TRBD1. Here the CDR3 DNA reads TGTGCCAGCAGTTACTCGGGACAGTTCGAGACCCAGTACTTC. Protein product: CASSYSGQFETQYF.